This paragraph reports one T cell receptor beta chain. CDR3 length: 13 residues. Trimming took off 6 bases at V and 2 bases at J, with 10 bases between the two ends. Looked up from germline, CDR1 is WNHNN and CDR2 is SYGVQD (reference sequence). This specimen comes from a study of blood T cell repertoires in COVID-19. Sequenced by immunoSEQ multiplex PCR; TCRdb stores in-frame clones only, minus some. The sample consists of some 380,000 clones, 88% of them appearing once. The clonotype originates from a woman between 35 and 50 years old with acute COVID-19. This chain links TRBV10-1 with TRBJ1-1; no definite D call. Sequenced sample: PBMCs or T cells enriched from blood (not recorded which). The CDR3 region has the DNA TGCGCCAGCAGCGGGGATTTTAACACTGAAGCTTTCTTT. Protein: CASSGDFNTEAFF.